A single sample gave rise to the 21 T cell receptor beta chains below, sequenced in a study of blood T cell repertoires in COVID-19. Libraries were prepared by immunoSEQ multiplex PCR; TCRdb keeps only in-frame clonotypes and omits some of them. The table has some 520,000 clones, roughly 89% seen once. Sequencing input: peripheral blood. These receptor sequences come from a man aged 18 to 30 with COVID-19, enrolled during active disease.

Details on this clone: The junction departs from the called germline gene at one end, perhaps through a read error. This chain links TRBV12-3 or TRBV12-4 with TRBJ2-1, with TRBD2 identical over 9 bases. CDR3 length: 13 amino acids. CDR3 loop: CASSVAGDNEQFF. CDR3 sequence (DNA): TGTGCCAGCAGTGTAGCGGGAGATAATGAGCAGTTCTTC.

The chain carries TRBV11-2 and TRBJ1-2; D might be TRBD1 (6 bases). In germline, CDR1 is SGHAT, CDR2 FQNNGV. This CDR3 region has 14 residues. The ends were cut back, 2 bases at V and 7 bases at J, with 14 bases in the middle. CDR3 protein: CASSLTTGRFGYTF. Here the CDR3 DNA reads TGTGCCAGCAGCTTAACTACAGGGCGGTTTGGCTACACCTTC. Drawing the rest from reference TRBV11-2 and TRBJ1-2, the complete variable domain is EAGVAQSPRYKIIEKRQSVAFWCNPISGHATLYWYQQILGQGPKLLIQFQNNGVVDDSQLPKDRFSAERLKGVDSTLKIQPAKLEDSAVYLCASSLTTGRFGYTFGSGTRLTVV.

The chain employs TRBV11-2 and TRBJ2-3; TRBD2 agrees at 13 bases. With 3 bases clipped from V and 3 bases from J, the junction kept 3 bases outside the gene matches. CDR1 and CDR2 (germline): SGHAT, FQNNGV. CDR3 length equals 16 residues. CDR3 bases: TGTGCCAGCAGCTTTACTAGCGGGGGGGTAACAGATACGCAGTATTTT. This sequence encodes CASSFTSGGVTDTQYF.

The chain uses TRBV10-3 and TRBJ2-7; maybe TRBD1 (6 bases). With 7 bases removed from V and 5 bases from J, the gap between germline ends came to 27 bases. The V gene's germline CDR1 is ENHRY and CDR2 SYGVKD. This CDR3 comprises 17 residues. CDR3 sequence reads: CAIKPTGLVRLADEQYF. DNA of the CDR3: TGTGCCATCAAACCGACAGGCCTCGTGCGGTTGGCCGACGAGCAGTACTTC.

This clone was seen a single time. The chain links TRBV7-2 to TRBJ1-1, with a weak D call TRBD1 (6 bases). Trimming left V 5 bases short and J 1 base short, with 23 bases between. This CDR3 has 18 amino acids. Germline lookup yields CDR1 SGHTA and CDR2 FQGNSA. In nucleotides, the CDR3 is TGTGCCAGCAGCCGGCGTGGGGGGGCCGCGAACAGGAACACTGAAGCTTTCTTT. It specifies CASSRRGGAANRNTEAFF.

For the CDR3, the DNA is TGTGCCAGCAGTCACAACTCTCCTACAGGGACCGCTAATGAAAAACTGTTTTTT. It translates to CASSHNSPTGTANEKLFF. This chain links TRBV6-6 with TRBJ1-4; D perhaps matches TRBD1 (6 bases). The V end was cut by 5 bases, the J end by 3 bases, with 22 bases between. Germline assignment: CDR1 MNHNY and CDR2 SVGAGI (reference sequence). The CDR3 length is 18 residues.

The rearrangement joins TRBV10-2 to TRBJ2-1; TRBD1 might be the D (5 bases). V lost 3 bases to trimming and J lost 7 bases, with 16 bases between them. The CDR3 consists of 15 residues. Looked up from germline, CDR1 is WSHSY and CDR2 is SAAADI. CDR3 bases: TGCGCCAGCAGTGACGCCGGGCTGGGGCAAAATGAGCAGTTCTTC. It encodes CASSDAGLGQNEQFF.

The chain has TRBV19 and TRBJ1-3; D is unresolved. The CDR3 contains 16 residues. The V end was cut by 0 bases, the J end by 2 bases, with 11 bases between. Germline V gives CDR1 LNHDA, CDR2 SQIVND (reference sequence). The chain's CDR3 is CASSIDSSVTGNTIYF. DNA of the CDR3: TGTGCCAGTAGTATAGATAGCAGCGTGACTGGAAACACCATATATTTT.

The chain joins TRBV11-3 to TRBJ2-7; possible D gene TRBD2, 6 bases. Germline V CDR1 and CDR2: SGHNT, YENEEA. Trimming left V 5 bases short and J 4 bases short, with 24 bases between. CDR3 size: 17 residues. DNA of the CDR3: TGTGCCAGCAGCCCAGCGCGCGGGACTTGGTTTTTGTACGAGCAGTACTTC. The encoded protein is CASSPARGTWFLYEQYF.

Worth noting for this clone: Different DNA sequences within this sample yield the same CDR3. The V gene is TRBV6-5, the J gene TRBJ1-2; 7 positions agree with TRBD1. After removal of 2 bases from V and 6 bases from J, the junction contained 3 bases not matched to a gene. Per germline, CDR1 MNHEY and CDR2 SVGAGI. CDR3 size: 13 residues. The CDR3 region is CASSYGRGNGYTF. CDR3 nucleotide sequence: TGTGCCAGCAGTTACGGCAGGGGGAATGGCTACACCTTC.

This chain links TRBV24-1 with TRBJ2-7; D perhaps matches TRBD1 (6 bases). Germline V gives CDR1 KGHDR, CDR2 SFDVKD. The CDR3 covers 15 residues. Trimming pared 4 bases from V and 2 bases from J, leaving 14 bases between. The CDR3 is CATSDPRQATYEQYF. In nucleotides, the CDR3 is TGTGCCACCAGTGACCCCCGACAGGCCACCTACGAGCAGTACTTC.

V is TRBV5-1 and J is TRBJ1-1; perhaps TRBD1 as D (6 bases). The CDR3 is 16 amino acids. Looked up from germline, CDR1 is SGHRS and CDR2 is YFSETQ. Trimming cost V 1 base and J 2 bases, with 15 bases left between them. The CDR3 protein is CASSLRAGAGNTEAFF. The CDR3 nucleotides read TGCGCCAGCAGCTTGAGGGCAGGGGCAGGAAACACTGAAGCTTTCTTT.

The genes are TRBV15 and TRBJ1-2, with 9 bases that match TRBD1. The V gene's germline CDR1 is LNHNV and CDR2 YYDKDF (reference sequence). The trim removed 5 bases at V and 10 bases at J, leaving 8 bases unmatched. This CDR3 is built from 13 residues. The CDR3: CATSPTGGSDYTF. The CDR3, as DNA: TGTGCCACCAGCCCAACAGGGGGCTCTGACTACACCTTC.

This chain links TRBV27 with TRBJ2-3, with TRBD1 matching 8 bases. There are 15 residues in the CDR3. V was clipped by 5 bases and J by 5 bases; unmatched bases: 9. Germline V gene data show CDR1 as MNHEY and CDR2 as SMNVEV (reference sequence). The CDR3 region has the DNA TGTGCCAGCAGTCTCCCAGGACAGGGAAGAGATACGCAGTATTTT. It is translated as CASSLPGQGRDTQYF.

This chain uses TRBV14 with TRBJ2-1; TRBD2 is a possible D gene (6 bases). The CDR3 runs to 15 residues. Trimming stripped 4 bases from V and 5 bases from J, with 15 bases between. Looked up from germline, CDR1 is SGHDN and CDR2 is FVKESK. CDR3 sequence (DNA): TGTGCCAGCAGCCTACGATTCCGGGGGAACAATGAGCAGTTCTTC. Protein: CASSLRFRGNNEQFF.

The rearrangement uses TRBV30 and TRBJ1-1; tentatively, D is TRBD1 (5 bases). The V gene lost 3 bases and the J gene lost 8 bases, with 10 bases spanning the gap. Per germline, CDR1 GTSNPN and CDR2 SVGIG (reference sequence). There are 11 residues in the CDR3. CDR3: CAWRGGREAFF. CDR3 bases: TGTGCCTGGAGGGGGGGGAGGGAAGCTTTCTTT.

The chain employs TRBV2 and TRBJ2-7; D uncertain. Germline-derived CDR1 and CDR2 are SNHLY and FYNNEI. CDR3 length: 10 residues. Trimming removed 9 bases from V and 5 bases from J, with 8 bases in between. The CDR3 DNA reads TGTGCCAGTAACATGGACGAGCAGTACTTC. This gives the protein CASNMDEQYF.

The V and J genes are TRBV6-5 and TRBJ2-4; D might be TRBD1 (6 bases). The CDR3 is 15 amino acids. Per the germline V gene, CDR1 is MNHEY and CDR2 is SVGAGI. The ends were cut back, 4 bases at V and 8 bases at J, with 18 bases in the middle. The DNA of the CDR3 is TGTGCCAGCAGTTCGGGGACATTCGCGAGTGACATTCAGTACTTC. Its translation is CASSSGTFASDIQYF.

The chain combines TRBV7-9 with TRBJ2-7; 8 bases agree with TRBD1. The CDR3 loop spans 16 amino acids. Looked up from germline, CDR1 is SEHNR and CDR2 is FQNEAQ (reference sequence). Trimming removed 4 bases from V and 1 base from J; junction bases left unmatched: 9. The CDR3 sequence is CASSSPDRGPSYEQYF. CDR3 nucleotide sequence: TGTGCCAGCAGCTCCCCCGACAGGGGACCTTCCTACGAGCAGTACTTC.

This chain links TRBV27 with TRBJ1-6; D perhaps matches TRBD1 (6 bases). The CDR3 runs 18 residues. Per the germline V gene, CDR1 is MNHEY and CDR2 is SMNVEV (reference sequence). V was pared by 5 bases and J by 1 base, with 18 bases between. As DNA, the CDR3 is TGTGCCAGCAGTCTGGAGTACGGGGGGCAATCCTATAATTCACCCCTCCACTTT. This gives the protein CASSLEYGGQSYNSPLHF.

This clone was seen just once. The chain couples TRBV20-1 to TRBJ2-3; D is uncertain. The V end was cut by 6 bases, the J end by 1 base, with 5 bases between. The germline gives CDR1 DFQATT, CDR2 SNEGSKA (reference sequence). The CDR3 contains 11 residues. CDR3 loop: CSAKRTDTQYF. In nucleotides, the CDR3 is TGCAGTGCCAAGCGCACAGATACGCAGTATTTT.